One TCR beta chain is described in this entry. Running of the assay took place at deep level. Assay used: immunoSEQ multiplex PCR; TCRdb lists only in-frame clones, some missing. There are 950,000 to 1,300,000 clones in the sample; around 76% occur only once, and approximately 1.5% lies in the top ten. The data are from a study of shared clonotypes between healthy human individuals. Germline loops: CDR1 SGHVS, CDR2 FQNEAQ. Trimming pared 5 bases from V and 4 bases from J, leaving 11 bases between. This CDR3 region has 13 residues. Sequencing was done on a sample of memory CD4+ T cells sorted from blood. Subset: CD45RA-negative fraction. This receptor was taken from a man aged 18 to 29 in good health. The V gene is TRBV7-8, the J gene TRBJ1-2, with D tentatively TRBD1 (5 bases). The CDR3 DNA sequence: TGTGCCAGCAGCCCCAGGGTGGGCTATGGCTACACCTTC. Its translation is CASSPRVGYGYTF.